This is a list of T cell receptor beta chains from one sample in a study of blood T cells in healthy people across ages. TCRdb recomputed calls from the 5' RACE reads with MiXCR, one row per CDR3 protein. Of approximately 360,000 distinct CDR3 sequences in the sample, roughly half were seen once. Sequencing was carried out using blood. The receptor set was obtained from a man in his fifties or sixties in good health. CDR3s include the opening cysteine and the closing phenylalanine or tryptophan. Fields, in order: D gene, J gene, V gene, clone size, CDR3 protein, CDR3 DNA. A D gene is named only where the DNA matches it firmly. Clone size is not always given. Where it is, it says once, few, many or a class for expanded clones.

>TRBD1|TRBJ2-5|TRBV29-1|few
CSVSRDRQETQYF
TGCAGCGTCTCACGGGACAGGCAAGAGACCCAGTACTTC
>-|TRBJ2-7|TRBV4-1|-
CASSPLVPGDEQYF
TGCGCCAGCAGCCCGTTAGTTCCGGGTGACGAGCAGTACTTC
>TRBD2|TRBJ2-7|TRBV30|-
CAWSVKASGTYEQYF
TGTGCCTGGAGTGTAAAGGCTAGCGGAACCTACGAGCAGTACTTC
>-|TRBJ2-7|TRBV7-8|-
CASSLAGPLRYEQYF
TGTGCCAGCAGCTTAGCGGGTCCGCTTAGATACGAGCAGTACTTC
>-|TRBJ2-6|TRBV7-2|-
CASSAAAFSGANVLTF
TGTGCCAGCAGCGCCGCAGCCTTCTCTGGGGCCAACGTCCTGACTTTC
>-|TRBJ2-7|TRBV6-1|-
CASSATWESYEQYF
TGTGCCAGCAGTGCCACCTGGGAGTCCTACGAGCAGTACTTC
>-|TRBJ1-1|TRBV7-8|-
CASSLARGGVGTEAFF
TGTGCCAGCAGCTTAGCGCGTGGGGGTGTGGGCACTGAAGCTTTCTTT
>-|TRBJ2-3|TRBV7-8|-
CASSLETRLRTTDTQYF
TGTGCCAGCAGCTTAGAAACGAGACTGCGGACTACAGATACGCAGTATTTT
>-|TRBJ2-7|TRBV6-2/TRBV6-3|-
CASSYSAFRGEQYF
TGTGCCAGCAGTTACTCGGCATTCCGCGGGGAGCAGTACTTC
>TRBD2|TRBJ2-1|TRBV29-1|few
CSAGLAGKTYNEQFF
TGCAGCGCGGGACTAGCGGGCAAAACCTACAATGAGCAGTTCTTC